This passage covers 29 T cell receptor beta chains from one sample sequenced in a study of T cell responses to AZD1222 COVID-19 vaccine. Measured with immunoSEQ multiplex PCR; TCRdb has only the in-frame clones, and not every one. The data show approximately 140,000 clones, with 90% seen just once and around 3.5% held by the top ten. Specimen: peripheral blood, collected on day 0 of AZD1222 vaccination. These receptor sequences come from an adult in good health.

The chain carries TRBV19 and TRBJ2-2; D possibly corresponds to TRBD1 (8 bases). The CDR3 totals 16 residues. Looked up from germline, CDR1 is LNHDA and CDR2 is SQIVND (reference sequence). Trimming left V 5 bases short and J 4 bases short, with 17 bases between. The CDR3 region is CASSSGQGGLTGELFF. In DNA, the CDR3 is TGTGCCAGTAGTTCCGGACAGGGAGGGCTCACCGGGGAGCTGTTTTTT. Drawing the rest from reference TRBV19 and TRBJ2-2, the complete variable domain is DGGITQSPKYLFRKEGQNVTLSCEQNLNHDAMYWYRQDPGQGLRLIYYSQIVNDFQKGDIAEGYSVSREKKESFPLTVTSAQKNPTAFYLCASSSGQGGLTGELFFGEGSRLTVL.

V gene TRBV7-2 combines with J gene TRBJ2-2; TRBD1 agrees at 8 bases. Germline lookup yields CDR1 SGHTA and CDR2 FQGNSA. CDR3 size: 16 residues. With V trimmed by 6 bases and J by 1 base, 7 bases remained unmatched. The CDR3 DNA follows: TGTGCCAGCAGGGAGGCAGGGGGCCGGAACACCGGGGAGCTGTTTTTT. Translated, it gives CASREAGGRNTGELFF.

The J gene is TRBJ1-3, the V gene TRBV18, with 9 nucleotides matching TRBD1. The J segment lost 3 bases and the V segment lost 6 bases, leaving 6 bases of the junction unmatched. The V gene's germline CDR1 is KGHSH and CDR2 LQKENI. This CDR3 spans 15 amino acids. CDR3 in DNA: TGTGCCAGCTCTTCGGGACAGGGCCTTGGAAACACCATATATTTT. Amino acids: CASSSGQGLGNTIYF. Full variable domain (missing parts from reference TRBV18 and TRBJ1-3): NAGVMQNPRHLVRRRGQEARLRCSPMKGHSHVYWYRQLPEEGLKFMVYLQKENIIDESGMPKERFSAEFPKEGPSILRIQQVVRGDSAAYFCASSSGQGLGNTIYFGEGSWLTVV.

This clone was detected only a few times. This chain connects TRBV19 to TRBJ1-4; 11 positions match TRBD1. This CDR3 has 17 amino acids. V gave up 6 bases and J gave up 4 bases; unmatched junction bases: 10. Germline V CDR1 and CDR2: LNHDA, SQIVND (reference sequence). The CDR3 DNA reads TGTGCCAGTAGGAAACGGGACAGGGGGACTGGTAATGAAAAACTGTTTTTT. This translates into CASRKRDRGTGNEKLFF.

The chain employs TRBV7-6 and TRBJ1-2; D might be TRBD1 (6 bases). Between the trimmed V and J ends, which lost 5 bases and 0 bases, there was a span of 10 bases. This CDR3 is built from 14 residues. CDR1 and CDR2 (germline): SGHVS, FNYEAQ. This chain's CDR3 is CASSPTGANYGYTF. The DNA for the CDR3 is TGTGCCAGCAGCCCGACAGGAGCTAACTATGGCTACACCTTC.

The rearrangement links TRBV18 to TRBJ1-5; D might be TRBD1 (5 bases). Germline CDR1 and CDR2: KGHSH and LQKENI. This CDR3 is built from 15 residues. The germline V and J ends were trimmed by 6 bases and 2 bases, with 14 bases remaining between them. Here the CDR3 DNA reads TGTGCCAGCTCCCAGGCGGGGGGGGGCAATCAGCCCCAGCATTTT. Its translation is CASSQAGGGNQPQHF. Based on the CDR3 plus reference TRBV18 and TRBJ1-5, the full variable domain is NAGVMQNPRHLVRRRGQEARLRCSPMKGHSHVYWYRQLPEEGLKFMVYLQKENIIDESGMPKERFSAEFPKEGPSILRIQQVVRGDSAAYFCASSQAGGGNQPQHFGDGTRLSIL.

The J gene is TRBJ1-3, the V gene TRBV7-9, with 9 bases matching TRBD1. The V gene end was trimmed by 6 bases and the J gene end by 1 base; junction bases not matched to a gene: 4. The CDR3 is 15 amino acids. Germline V gene data show CDR1 as SEHNR and CDR2 as FQNEAQ (reference sequence). CDR3 nucleotides: TGTGCCAGCAGTAAACAGGGGGCATCTGGAAACACCATATATTTT. Translation: CASSKQGASGNTIYF.

CDR3 in amino acids: CAFSPEQGVGYEQYF. In DNA form, the CDR3 reads TGTGCCTTCTCACCGGAGCAGGGGGTGGGGTACGAGCAGTACTTC. V is TRBV30 and J is TRBJ2-7; TRBD1 agrees at 7 bases. Germline V CDR1 and CDR2: GTSNPN, SVGIG (reference sequence). This CDR3 spans 15 amino acids. V was pared by 7 bases and J by 4 bases, with 16 bases of the junction left unmatched. The full variable domain, rest sourced from reference TRBV30 and TRBJ2-7, is SQTIHQWPATLVQPVGSPLSLECTVEGTSNPNLYWYRQAAGRGLQLLFYSVGIGQISSEVPQNLSASRPQDRQFILSSKKLLLSDSGFYLCAFSPEQGVGYEQYFGPGTRLTVT.

This chain links TRBV19 with TRBJ1-2; maybe TRBD1 (5 bases). Germline V CDR1 and CDR2: LNHDA, SQIVND (reference sequence). V was trimmed by 7 bases and J by 4 bases, leaving 16 bases between them. The CDR3 is 14 amino acids. This chain's CDR3 is CASINTGESYGYTF. For the CDR3, the DNA is TGTGCCAGTATTAATACAGGAGAGAGCTATGGCTACACCTTC.

This clone was seen only a few times. The V and J genes are TRBV6-5 and TRBJ2-5; 8 bases are a match to TRBD1. The germline gives CDR1 MNHEY, CDR2 SVGAGI. The J segment lost 5 bases and the V segment lost 4 bases, leaving 6 bases of the junction unmatched. CDR3 size: 14 residues. CDR3: CASSLDRDHETQYF. CDR3 DNA: TGTGCCAGCAGTTTGGACAGGGATCACGAGACCCAGTACTTC.

The rearrangement links TRBV7-9 to TRBJ2-7, with D possibly matching TRBD1 (5 bases). Germline lookup yields CDR1 SEHNR and CDR2 FQNEAQ (reference sequence). The CDR3 is made up of 13 amino acids. V was shortened by 3 bases and J by 3 bases, with 9 bases between the two germline ends. CDR3 sequence: CASSFGQGYEQYF. The DNA of the CDR3 is TGTGCCAGCAGCTTCGGGCAGGGCTACGAGCAGTACTTC.

This sequence joins TRBV9 and TRBJ2-1, with D possibly TRBD1 on 5 matching bases. V was shortened by 1 base and J by 7 bases, with 12 bases between the two germline ends. Germline CDR1 is SGDLS and CDR2 is YYNGEE. The CDR3 extends over 14 amino acids. This chain's CDR3 is CASSVQTQGNEQFF. The CDR3 DNA reads as TGTGCCAGCAGCGTACAAACTCAGGGTAATGAGCAGTTCTTC.

Regarding this clone: The same CDR3 is also encoded by other DNA sequences in this sample. The chain combines TRBV20-1 with TRBJ1-2; D uncertain. CDR1 and CDR2 from the germline V gene are DFQATT and SNEGSKA (reference sequence). This CDR3 is 11 amino acids long. Trimming stripped 3 bases from V and 2 bases from J, with 4 bases between. The CDR3 loop is CSASPNYGYTF. Here the CDR3 DNA reads TGCAGTGCTAGTCCCAACTATGGCTACACCTTC.

CDR3 region: CASSSTTGGELFF. Here the CDR3 DNA reads TGTGCCAGCAGTTCTACGACTGGCGGGGAGCTGTTTTTT. The chain has TRBV2 and TRBJ2-2; D ambiguous. The CDR3 runs to 13 residues. V was shortened by 5 bases and J by 7 bases, with 11 bases between the two germline ends. Germline CDR1 and CDR2: SNHLY and FYNNEI.

J is TRBJ2-1 and V is TRBV7-3; possible D gene TRBD2, 6 bases. The CDR3 is 15 residues long. CDR1 and CDR2 from the germline V gene are SGHTA and FQGTGA. V gave up 3 bases and J gave up 9 bases, with 18 bases separating them. CDR3 coding DNA: TGTGCCAGCAGCTTTGGAGGGGACCTCCCCAGTGAGCAGTTCTTC. As protein: CASSFGGDLPSEQFF.

The table lists this clone with a few counts. The chain combines TRBV29-1 with TRBJ1-2; TRBD1 matches at 9 bases. Germline-derived CDR1 and CDR2 are SQVTM and ANQGSEA. The CDR3 is made up of 11 amino acids. The V segment lost 6 bases and the J segment 8 bases; nucleotides outside the gene matches: 4. CDR3 residues: CSVTGTGGYTF. DNA for the CDR3: TGCAGCGTAACCGGGACAGGGGGCTACACCTTC.

The gene calls are TRBV7-9 and TRBJ2-1; no firm D call. CDR3 size: 11 residues. The V end was cut by 6 bases, the J end by 9 bases, with 9 bases between. Per germline, CDR1 SEHNR and CDR2 FQNEAQ (reference sequence). CDR3 loop: CASRPAIEQFF. In DNA, the CDR3 is TGTGCCAGCAGGCCGGCTATTGAGCAGTTCTTC.

For the CDR3, the DNA is TGTGCCAGCAGTGAACGGTCAGGAGGGGGCAATCAGCCCCAGCATTTT. Translated: CASSERSGGGNQPQHF. The chain couples TRBV6-1 to TRBJ1-5; maybe TRBD1 (5 bases). Trimming cost V 2 bases and J 2 bases, with 13 bases left between them. Germline V CDR1 and CDR2: MNHNS, SASEGT. The CDR3 spans 16 residues.

The chain couples TRBV12-3 or TRBV12-4 to TRBJ2-1; D might be TRBD2 (6 bases). V gave up 8 bases and J gave up 7 bases, with 15 bases separating them. The CDR3 runs to 13 residues. The CDR3 nucleotides are TGTGCCAGCGGCAAGGGACTTGGTAATGAGCAGTTCTTC. This gives the protein CASGKGLGNEQFF.

The chain recombines TRBV7-9 with TRBJ2-7; the match to TRBD1 covers 9 bases. The germline V gene encodes CDR1 SEHNR and CDR2 FQNEAQ (reference sequence). This CDR3 region has 14 residues. V was clipped by 5 bases and J by 5 bases; unmatched bases: 7. CDR3 sequence reads: CASSTIQGADEQYF. The CDR3, as DNA: TGTGCCAGCAGCACTATACAGGGGGCCGACGAGCAGTACTTC.

The chain combines TRBV3-1 (or the pseudogene TRBV3-2) with TRBJ1-1; possible D gene TRBD1, 6 bases. The germline V gene has CDR1 LGHDT and CDR2 YNNKEL (reference sequence). The CDR3 contains 13 residues. V was shortened by 5 bases and J by 7 bases, with 14 bases between the two germline ends. For the CDR3, the DNA is TGTGCCAGCAGCGCTAGACAGGCCGGTGAAGCTTTCTTT. Translating it yields CASSARQAGEAFF.

This chain connects TRBV7-2 to TRBJ2-7; 7 nucleotides agree with TRBD1. CDR3 size: 16 residues. Unmatched junction bases numbered 10, after V lost 2 bases and J lost 3 bases. The germline V gene has CDR1 SGHTA and CDR2 FQGNSA. CDR3 bases: TGTGCCAGCAGCTTAACTTCAGGGGGTGGAGGCTACGAGCAGTACTTC. This encodes CASSLTSGGGGYEQYF.

The chain employs TRBV7-2 and TRBJ1-1, with D unclear. The V and J ends lost 0 bases and 7 bases respectively, with 6 bases between them. The CDR3 is made up of 12 amino acids. The germline V gene encodes CDR1 SGHTA and CDR2 FQGNSA. The chain's CDR3 is CASSLAGIEAFF. In DNA form, the CDR3 reads TGTGCCAGCAGCTTAGCAGGGATTGAAGCTTTCTTT.

This chain joins TRBV30 and TRBJ1-3; D is possibly TRBD1 (6 bases). Trimming removed 0 bases from V and 4 bases from J, with 10 bases in between. CDR1 and CDR2 from the germline V gene are GTSNPN and SVGIG (reference sequence). CDR3 length: 14 amino acids. The CDR3 reads CAWSVPGAGNTIYF. DNA for the CDR3: TGTGCCTGGAGTGTACCGGGGGCAGGAAACACCATATATTTT.

The V gene is TRBV7-8, the J gene TRBJ2-5; 10 bases fit TRBD2. This CDR3 is built from 16 residues. The V and J ends lost 2 bases and 5 bases, in that order; junction bases with no gene match: 8. Germline assignment: CDR1 SGHVS and CDR2 FQNEAQ. This CDR3 reads CASSLLELAGAETQYF. In nucleotides, the CDR3 is TGTGCCAGCAGCTTACTTGAGCTAGCGGGAGCGGAGACCCAGTACTTC.

This clone appeared once. The chain links TRBV9 to TRBJ1-6, with D possibly being TRBD1 (6 bases). CDR1 is SGDLS, CDR2 YYNGEE, per germline. The CDR3 covers 17 residues. Trimming left V 4 bases short and J 3 bases short, with 17 bases between. The CDR3, as DNA: TGTGCCAGCAGCCCCAGTCAGGGGCGGTTCTATAATTCACCCCTCCACTTT. Protein product: CASSPSQGRFYNSPLHF.

The gene calls are TRBV5-1 and TRBJ2-7; 10 nucleotides match TRBD2. J was trimmed by 5 bases and V by 0 bases; bases with no gene match: 11. The V gene's germline CDR1 is SGHRS and CDR2 YFSETQ. CDR3 length: 17 amino acids. As DNA, the CDR3 is TGCGCCAGCAGCTTGGGGCCAGGGACTAGCGTTTGGGACGAGCAGTACTTC. Translated: CASSLGPGTSVWDEQYF.

This chain joins TRBV9 and TRBJ1-2; a possible D gene is TRBD1 (6 bases). Germline CDR1 reads SGDLS; CDR2 reads YYNGEE. This CDR3 has 13 residues. V was pared by 2 bases and J by 11 bases, with 16 bases between. The chain's CDR3 is CASSVLDLGTYTF. The CDR3 bases are TGTGCCAGCAGCGTCCTCGACCTTGGGACATACACCTTC.

The chain is built from TRBV30 and TRBJ1-1, with D uncertain. CDR3 length: 11 amino acids. Deletions cut 2 bases from V and 3 bases from J, with 4 bases between. Germline CDR1 and CDR2: GTSNPN and SVGIG (reference sequence). CDR3 protein: CAWSTYTEAFF. The CDR3 coding sequence is TGTGCCTGGAGTACGTACACTGAAGCTTTCTTT.